The sequence of this T cell receptor (beta chain) was determined in a study of T-cell memory formation after mild COVID-19. This clonotype was counted between two and nine times. TCRdb analysed the 5' RACE reads with MiXCR anew, one entry per CDR3 protein. The sample consists of 210,000 or so distinct CDR3 sequences, under 12% of them appearing once. This CDR3 is 15 amino acids long. Germline values: CDR1 SGHTA, CDR2 FQGNSA. V lost 5 bases to trimming and J lost 8 bases, with 21 bases between them. Sequencing input: PBMCs or a T cell subset sorted from them (not recorded which). The rearrangement uses TRBV7-2 and TRBJ1-2; D uncertain. The TCR comes from a man younger than 30 who had mild COVID-19 (a few samples of this study predate the infection). Cell type and time point are not known. CDR3 loop: CASSPVLDRERGYTF. The CDR3 nucleotides are TGTGCCAGCAGCCCCGTTTTGGATAGGGAGCGAGGCTACACCTTC.